These 7 T cell receptor beta chains originate from one sample sequenced in a study of T-cell memory formation after mild COVID-19 (dated by TCRdb to the early 2020s). The library was produced with 5' RACE. Sequenced on an Illumina NovaSeq 6000. TCRdb reprocessing: public reads trimmed at Q25 with fastp, clones called with MiXCR, in-frame beta chains kept. For every CDR3 protein sequence, its rows merge into one entry that carries the most common genes and DNA. The table for this sample lists some 600,000 distinct CDR3 sequences; 15% to 20% of them were counted only once. The ten largest account for around 8.1% of the sample. Sequencing was carried out using PBMCs or a T cell subset sorted from them (not recorded which). These TCRs come from an adult woman who had mild COVID-19 (a few samples of this study predate the infection). The sample titles of this study are shuffled in the database, so cell type and time point are left out; the donor was told from shared clones.

This clonotype has only a few counts. The chain links TRBV7-9 to TRBJ1-1; D is ambiguous. The germline gives CDR1 SEHNR, CDR2 FQNEAQ (reference sequence). V was pared by 7 bases and J by 0 bases, with 9 bases between. The CDR3 extends over 13 amino acids. CDR3 DNA sequence: TGTGCCAGCATCCGCGGTTTGAACACTGAAGCTTTCTTT. It encodes CASIRGLNTEAFF. Filled out from reference TRBV7-9 and TRBJ1-1, the complete variable domain reads DTGVSQNPRHKITKRGQNVTFRCDPISEHNRLYWYRQTLGQGPEFLTYFQNEAQLEKSRLLSDRFSAERPKGSFSTLEIQRTEQGDSAMYLCASIRGLNTEAFFGQGTRLTVV.

Only a few counts were recorded for this clonotype. V and J are TRBV19 and TRBJ2-7, with D uncertain. From germline, CDR1 is LNHDA and CDR2 SQIVND (reference sequence). This CDR3 is 11 amino acids long. Trimming removed 4 bases from V and 3 bases from J, with 4 bases in between. Here the CDR3 DNA reads TGTGCCAGTAGTAATGTCTACGAGCAGTACTTC. It is translated as CASSNVYEQYF.

This clonotype occurred a few times. The rearrangement uses TRBV4-1 and TRBJ1-2, with 7 nucleotides matching TRBD1. The junction had 5 bases not matched to a gene; V was cut back by 4 bases and J by 3 bases. This CDR3 contains 14 residues. Germline CDR1 reads MGHRA; CDR2 reads YSYEKL. In nucleotides, the CDR3 is TGCGCCAGCAGCCCTGGACAGGTCGACTATGGCTACACCTTC. Residues: CASSPGQVDYGYTF.

This clonotype appeared many times. The CDR3, as DNA: TGTGCCAGCAGTGGGGACAGGGGTAGCAATCAGCCCCAGCATTTT. This encodes CASSGDRGSNQPQHF. The chain uses TRBV6-5 and TRBJ1-5; 10 positions agree with TRBD1. Germline loops: CDR1 MNHEY, CDR2 SVGAGI. The CDR3 spans 15 residues. Trimming removed 5 bases from V and 0 bases from J; junction bases left unmatched: 1.

This clonotype was counted only a few times. The V and J genes are TRBV5-4 and TRBJ2-1, with 8 positions matching TRBD2. The CDR3 runs to 16 residues. With V trimmed by 1 base and J by 0 bases, 3 bases remained unmatched. Germline CDR1 reads SGHNT; CDR2 reads YYREEE (reference sequence). The chain's CDR3 is CASSLFSGSSYNEQFF. DNA of the CDR3: TGTGCCAGCAGCTTGTTCAGCGGGAGCTCCTACAATGAGCAGTTCTTC.

This clonotype occurred a few times. This sequence joins TRBV7-9 and TRBJ2-7; 8 bases are shared with TRBD2. CDR1 and CDR2 (germline): SEHNR, FQNEAQ (reference sequence). After removal of 3 bases from V and 5 bases from J, the junction contained 18 bases not matched to a gene. This CDR3 has 18 residues. In DNA form, the CDR3 reads TGTGCCAGCAGCTTCCTACGAACTAGCGGCCCCGAGGGGAACGAGCAGTACTTC. It encodes CASSFLRTSGPEGNEQYF.

In its sample, this clonotype was seen a few times. The gene calls are TRBV6-2 or TRBV6-3 and TRBJ2-2; tentative D call: TRBD2 (6 bases). CDR3 length equals 13 residues. CDR1 MNHEY and CDR2 SVGEGT come from the germline V gene. Trimming removed 11 bases at V and 0 bases at J, with 10 bases between. The CDR3 loop is CAGGRANTGELFF. The DNA for the CDR3 is TGTGCCGGGGGGAGAGCGAACACCGGGGAGCTGTTTTTT.